What follows are 5 T cell receptor beta chains derived from one specimen sequenced in a study of long-term antiretroviral therapy in people with HIV. The authors ran the immunoSEQ assay, v3.0, at survey level. Generated by immunoSEQ multiplex PCR, the TCRdb table keeps only in-frame clones and is missing some. The table records around 12,000 clones, about 87% of them present only once. Here the sequenced sample was unsorted PBMCs, taken 2.1 years after starting antiretroviral therapy. Receptors originate from a woman between 35 and 50 years old with HIV.

CDR3 in amino acids: CASSWYTGRTNEKLFF. As DNA, the CDR3 is TGTGCCAGCAGCTGGTATACAGGGCGAACTAATGAAAAACTGTTTTTT. The chain has TRBV7-9 and TRBJ1-4, with TRBD1 as a possible D gene (6 bases). The ends were cut back, 4 bases at V and 1 base at J, with 13 bases in the middle. Germline values: CDR1 SEHNR, CDR2 FQNEAQ (reference sequence). The CDR3 spans 16 residues. Together with reference TRBV7-9 and TRBJ1-4, the CDR3 gives the full variable domain: DTGVSQNPRHKITKRGQNVTFRCDPISEHNRLYWYRQTLGQGPEFLTYFQNEAQLEKSRLLSDRFSAERPKGSFSTLEIQRTEQGDSAMYLCASSWYTGRTNEKLFFGSGTQLSVL.

The chain employs TRBV7-9 and TRBJ1-2; the D gene is possibly TRBD1 (5 bases). This CDR3 has 15 amino acids. The ends were cut back, 1 base at V and 2 bases at J, with 11 bases in the middle. Germline CDR1 is SEHNR and CDR2 is FQNEAQ (reference sequence). The chain's CDR3 is CASSLVQGANYGYTF. The CDR3 DNA follows: TGTGCCAGCAGCTTAGTGCAGGGAGCCAACTATGGCTACACCTTC.

The V gene is TRBV25-1, the J gene TRBJ1-1, with D unclear. The CDR3 covers 15 residues. The germline V gene has CDR1 MGHDK and CDR2 SYGVNS. Deletions cut 6 bases from V and 4 bases from J, with 18 bases between. The CDR3: CASRPWTEEITEAFF. CDR3 nucleotides: TGTGCCAGCAGACCTTGGACCGAGGAGATCACTGAAGCTTTCTTT. Full variable domain (missing parts from reference TRBV25-1 and TRBJ1-1): EADIYQTPRYLVIGTGKKITLECSQTMGHDKMYWYQQDPGMELHLIHYSYGVNSTEKGDLSSESTVSRIRTEHFPLTLESARPSHTSQYLCASRPWTEEITEAFFGQGTRLTVV.

The chain combines TRBV7-2 with TRBJ2-1; 11 nucleotides line up with TRBD2. The length of the CDR3 is 15 residues. CDR1 is SGHTA and CDR2 is FQGNSA in the germline V gene. The ends lost 5 bases at V and 7 bases at J; junction bases unmatched: 7. CDR3 loop: CASSILAGGLNEQFF. The CDR3 DNA sequence: TGTGCCAGCAGCATCTTAGCGGGGGGGCTTAATGAGCAGTTCTTC.

The V call is TRBV7-2, the J call TRBJ2-2; 7 bases align to TRBD1. This CDR3 has 15 residues. Germline CDR1 reads SGHTA; CDR2 reads FQGNSA. V trimming: 1 base; J trimming: 3 bases; junction bases outside the gene matches: 2. The CDR3 coding sequence is TGTGCCAGCAGCTTAGGACAGGGAGACACCGGGGAGCTGTTTTTT. Translation gives CASSLGQGDTGELFF.